The 20 T cell receptor beta chains given below trace back to one sample, sequenced in a study of T cell clones after liver transplantation. The data were produced by immunoSEQ multiplex PCR, yet TCRdb's version contains in-frame clones alone and is incomplete. Seen here are approximately 55,000 clones, 70% to 75% observed once, and the top ten hold 15%. Here the sequenced sample was CD4+ T cells from blood, taken before liver transplant. All receptors derive from a human donor who received a liver transplant.

This clone was seen a handful of times. The CDR3 region is CAISERTGLLTTSPLHF. The CDR3 DNA is TGTGCCATCAGTGAGCGGACAGGCCTACTAACAACCTCACCCCTCCACTTT. The J gene is TRBJ1-6, the V gene TRBV10-3; TRBD1 matches 7 bases. Germline CDR1 ENHRY, CDR2 SYGVKD. Losses at the gene ends were 2 bases for V and 10 bases for J; bases not matched to a gene: 14. This CDR3 has 17 amino acids.

This chain links TRBV5-7 with TRBJ1-4; 7 nucleotides line up with TRBD1. TRBV5-7 falls under the ORF class, with uncertain function. This CDR3 has 19 amino acids. V shed 1 base, J shed 4 bases, and the junction held 16 bases outside the gene matches. CDR3 in DNA: TGTGCCAGCAGCTTGTTAAGCGCGCCAGGGACAGCCAATAATGAAAAACTGTTTTTT. Encoded protein: CASSLLSAPGTANNEKLFF.

The chain uses TRBV11-2 and TRBJ1-1; 11 bases agree with TRBD1. Germline trimming cut 7 bases from V and 4 bases from J; bases unmatched to any gene: 5. Germline-derived CDR1 and CDR2 are SGHAT and FQNNGV. CDR3 length: 14 amino acids. Written as DNA, the CDR3 is TGTGCCAGCAACCCCGGGACAGGGGGCACTGAAGCTTTCTTT. Protein sequence: CASNPGTGGTEAFF.

The rearrangement joins TRBV7-8 to TRBJ2-3, with D possibly matching TRBD2 (6 bases). Germline V gene data show CDR1 as SGHVS and CDR2 as FQNEAQ. Trimming left V 5 bases short and J 1 base short, with 16 bases between. The length of the CDR3 is 16 residues. The CDR3 here is CASSRGGFVGTDTQYF. The DNA for the CDR3 is TGTGCCAGCAGCCGTGGAGGGTTCGTAGGCACAGATACGCAGTATTTT.

The rearrangement links TRBV21-1 to TRBJ1-1; the D segment call TRBD1 is taken from the table without a DNA check. TRBV21-1 is listed as a pseudogene. This CDR3 has 16 residues. The CDR3 loop is CASSAPRGFEDTEAFF. CDR3 nucleotides: TGTGCCAGCAGCGCTCCCAGGGGGTTTGAGGACACTGAAGCTTTCTTT.

CDR3: CASSGASGVYTGELFF. CDR3 coding DNA: TGTGCCAGCAGTGGGGCTAGCGGGGTGTACACCGGGGAGCTGTTTTTT. V and J are TRBV25-1 and TRBJ2-2; 9 nucleotides agree with TRBD2. CDR1 is MGHDK, CDR2 SYGVNS, per germline. V was clipped by 4 bases and J by 3 bases; unmatched bases: 6. There are 16 residues in the CDR3.

In its sample, this clone was seen a few times. This chain links TRBV28 with TRBJ1-1, with D maybe TRBD1 (5 bases). CDR1 is MDHEN and CDR2 is SYDVKM in the germline V gene. CDR3 length equals 13 residues. Trimming stripped 2 bases from V and 6 bases from J, with 10 bases between. The CDR3 region has the DNA TGTGCCAGCAGTTTAACAGGAATATCTGAAGCTTTCTTT. Translated: CASSLTGISEAFF.

The chain carries TRBV12-1 and TRBJ2-1; the table's D call of TRBD2 was not tested on the DNA. TRBV12-1 is deemed a pseudogene. The CDR3 totals 19 residues. The CDR3: CASSFGSAGRPDSYNEQFF. CDR3 bases: TGTGCCAGCAGCTTTGGTAGTGCGGGGCGCCCAGACTCCTACAATGAGCAGTTCTTC.

The chain uses TRBV9 and TRBJ1-2; D remains ambiguous. Trimming stripped 0 bases from V and 3 bases from J, with 12 bases between. The germline V gene has CDR1 SGDLS and CDR2 YYNGEE. This CDR3 comprises 15 residues. The CDR3 loop is CASSVEANSYYGYTF. For the CDR3, the DNA is TGTGCCAGCAGCGTAGAGGCTAACAGCTACTATGGCTACACCTTC.

V and J are TRBV9 and TRBJ2-6, with a tentative D call TRBD1 (6 bases). The CDR3 runs to 18 residues. The V gene's germline CDR1 is SGDLS and CDR2 YYNGEE. V was trimmed by 4 bases and J by 0 bases, leaving 17 bases between them. This CDR3 is CASSLGIQGYSGANVLTF. CDR3 nucleotide sequence: TGTGCCAGCAGCCTGGGTATTCAGGGGTACTCTGGGGCCAACGTCCTGACTTTC.

This chain uses TRBV30 with TRBJ2-7; weak D call: TRBD1 (5 bases). The CDR3 covers 12 residues. Germline V gene lookup returns CDR1 GTSNPN and CDR2 SVGIG (reference sequence). The V end lost 2 bases, the J end lost 5 bases, and 10 bases lay between the germline ends. The CDR3 DNA is TGTGCCTGGAGTCCAGGGCGACACGAGCAGTACTTC. Encoded protein: CAWSPGRHEQYF.

The count of this clone is one. The V gene is TRBV28, the J gene TRBJ2-7, with D unclear. V gave up 5 bases and J gave up 4 bases, with 9 bases separating them. The length of the CDR3 is 12 residues. Per the germline V gene, CDR1 is MDHEN and CDR2 is SYDVKM. The CDR3 here is CASSPVRYEQYF. In nucleotides, the CDR3 is TGTGCCAGCAGTCCCGTCAGGTACGAGCAGTACTTC.

Only one count was recorded for this clone. V and J are TRBV10-2 and TRBJ2-4; 8 nucleotides line up with TRBD2. After removal of 10 bases from V and 6 bases from J, the junction contained 8 bases not matched to a gene. CDR3 length equals 13 residues. CDR1 is WSHSY, CDR2 SAAADI, per germline. The CDR3 DNA sequence: TGCGCCACCGCTGGCGCGGGGGGAAACATTCAGTACTTC. Amino acid sequence: CATAGAGGNIQYF.

This clone appeared a few times. CDR3 protein: CASSRTSGSQETQYF. The CDR3 DNA follows: TGTGCCAGCAGCCGGACTAGCGGGAGCCAAGAGACCCAGTACTTC. The chain combines TRBV11-1 with TRBJ2-5, with 13 positions matching TRBD2. V lost 5 bases, J lost 1 base, and 1 base stayed unmatched. CDR3 length: 15 amino acids. Germline lookup yields CDR1 SGHAT and CDR2 FQDESV (reference sequence).

This clone was found a few times. The chain has TRBV10-1 and TRBJ2-5, with D perhaps TRBD2 (6 bases). The CDR3 loop spans 11 amino acids. V was clipped by 10 bases and J by 9 bases, with 15 bases between them. Germline assignment: CDR1 WNHNN and CDR2 SYGVQD (reference sequence). CDR3 sequence reads: CATGGTEAQYF. The DNA for the CDR3 is TGCGCCACCGGCGGGACCGAGGCCCAGTACTTC.

This clone has more than one count but fewer than ten. The chain has TRBV28 and TRBJ1-2; 8 positions agree with TRBD1. In germline, CDR1 is MDHEN, CDR2 SYDVKM. This CDR3 is built from 13 residues. The junction had 7 bases not matched to a gene; V was cut back by 5 bases and J by 8 bases. The CDR3 sequence: CASSMSGGRGYTF. The CDR3 bases are TGTGCCAGCAGTATGTCAGGGGGCAGGGGCTACACCTTC.

About this clone: Additional DNA sequences in this sample encode the identical CDR3. The chain recombines TRBV29-1 with TRBJ2-7; the match to TRBD1 covers 9 bases. From germline, CDR1 is SQVTM and CDR2 ANQGSEA. The CDR3 is 15 amino acids. The V gene end was trimmed by 2 bases and the J gene end by 2 bases; junction bases not matched to a gene: 7. CDR3: CSVEPTGTGTYEQYF. CDR3 sequence (DNA): TGCAGCGTTGAACCGACCGGGACAGGGACCTACGAGCAGTACTTC.

The chain joins TRBV6-1 to TRBJ2-5; unclear D gene. The CDR3 contains 16 residues. Germline-derived CDR1 and CDR2 are MNHNS and SASEGT. V was trimmed by 2 bases and J by 5 bases, leaving 18 bases between them. The DNA of the CDR3 is TGTGCCAGCAGTGAAATCGGCACACAAAGAGCGGAGACCCAGTACTTC. As protein: CASSEIGTQRAETQYF.

V gene TRBV11-2 combines with J gene TRBJ1-1; D ambiguous. The CDR3 runs 14 residues. Germline V gene data show CDR1 as SGHAT and CDR2 as FQNNGV. Between the trimmed V and J ends, which lost 0 bases and 3 bases, there was a span of 8 bases. In nucleotides, the CDR3 is TGTGCCAGCAGCTTAGATCCCGGGGACACTGAAGCTTTCTTT. This codes for CASSLDPGDTEAFF.

The chain has TRBV6-6 and TRBJ2-2, with TRBD1 identical over 9 bases. V shed 6 bases and J 6 bases; nucleotides not matched to a gene: 8. CDR1 and CDR2 from the germline V gene are MNHNY and SVGAGI (reference sequence). The CDR3 has 15 residues. The CDR3 protein is CASRHPGQGAGELFF. For the CDR3, the DNA is TGTGCCAGCAGACATCCGGGACAGGGTGCCGGGGAGCTGTTTTTT.